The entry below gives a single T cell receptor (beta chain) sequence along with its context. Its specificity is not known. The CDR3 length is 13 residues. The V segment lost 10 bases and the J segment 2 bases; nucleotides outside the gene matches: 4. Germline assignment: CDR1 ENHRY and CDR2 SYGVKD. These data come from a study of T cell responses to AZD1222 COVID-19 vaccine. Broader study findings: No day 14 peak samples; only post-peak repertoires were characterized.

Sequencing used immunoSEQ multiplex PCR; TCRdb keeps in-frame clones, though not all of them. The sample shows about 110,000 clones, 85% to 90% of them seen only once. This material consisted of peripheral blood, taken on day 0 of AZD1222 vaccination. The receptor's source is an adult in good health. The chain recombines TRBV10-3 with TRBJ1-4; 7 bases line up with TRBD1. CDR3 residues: CATSGGTNEKLFF. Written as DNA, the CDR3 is TGTGCCACTTCAGGGGGGACTAATGAAAAACTGTTTTTT.